These 13 T cell receptor beta chains came from one sample sequenced in a study of vaccination effects on CD4 cells after COVID-19. Method: immunoSEQ multiplex PCR; TCRdb's copy keeps in-frame clones and lacks some. The table has roughly 43,000 clones, around 74% seen once. These receptors have no known antigen. Under the ViraFEST assay, PBMC were stimulated with viral peptide pools so that antigen-specific CD4+ T cells expanded. Sequencing was performed afterwards. With roughly 10 days of culture completed, CD4+ T cells were isolated. Vaccine administered to participants consisted of two doses of either BNT162b2 or mRNA-1273. The material sequenced was CD4+ T cells from PBMCs cultured with HCoV-OC43 spike peptides, taken after COVID-19 vaccination. Subset defined: HCoV-OC43 spike overlapping peptide pool stimulation. These receptors came from a human donor who received a COVID-19 vaccine.

This clone was picked up one time. The DNA for the CDR3 is TGTGCCAGCAGCTTAGGGCCAGCTAACACCGGGGAGCTGTTTTTT. This translates into CASSLGPANTGELFF. The V call is TRBV7-2, the J call TRBJ2-2; D ambiguous. Germline V CDR1 and CDR2: SGHTA, FQGNSA. CDR3 length: 15 residues. V lost 1 base to trimming and J lost 2 bases, with 8 bases between them.

V gene TRBV6-6 combines with J gene TRBJ2-3; 7 nucleotides agree with TRBD2. This CDR3 has 16 residues. Germline values: CDR1 MNHNY, CDR2 SVGAGI (reference sequence). The ends lost 6 bases at V and 0 bases at J; junction bases unmatched: 9. The CDR3 here is CASSLGLDSSTDTQYF. In DNA, the CDR3 is TGTGCCAGCAGCTTAGGACTAGACTCTAGCACAGATACGCAGTATTTT.

The V call is TRBV5-1, the J call TRBJ2-2; TRBD2 matches 15 bases. This CDR3 comprises 17 residues. CDR1 SGHRS and CDR2 YFSETQ come from the germline V gene. V lost 4 bases to trimming and J lost 1 base; unmatched junction nucleotides: 2. The CDR3 spells CASSPGLAGGNTGELFF. CDR3 in DNA: TGCGCCAGCAGCCCGGGACTAGCGGGAGGGAACACCGGGGAGCTGTTTTTT.

The V call is TRBV3-1 (or the pseudogene TRBV3-2), the J call TRBJ1-6, with 8 bases fitting TRBD1. Germline trimming cut 3 bases from V and 7 bases from J; bases unmatched to any gene: 14. CDR3 length: 18 amino acids. Per germline, CDR1 LGHDT and CDR2 YNNKEL (reference sequence). This CDR3 reads CASSHRTSDRAFNSPLHF. The CDR3, as DNA: TGTGCCAGCAGCCACCGAACCTCGGACAGGGCCTTCAATTCACCCCTCCACTTT.

The rearrangement joins TRBV11-2 to TRBJ1-6; no firm D call. Germline V gene lookup returns CDR1 SGHAT and CDR2 FQNNGV. There are 14 residues in the CDR3. Trimming stripped 2 bases from V and 8 bases from J, with 10 bases between. The CDR3 sequence is CASSLTPRDSPLHF. CDR3 sequence (DNA): TGTGCCAGCAGCTTAACCCCGAGGGATTCACCCCTCCACTTT.

The chain recombines TRBV7-9 with TRBJ2-5; D is undetermined. The CDR3 is 15 residues long. Germline V gene sequence: CDR1 SEHNR, CDR2 FQNEAQ (reference sequence). Trimming stripped 5 bases from V and 3 bases from J, with 16 bases between. The CDR3 loop reads CASSPAEFNKETQYF. For the CDR3, the DNA is TGTGCCAGCAGCCCCGCGGAATTTAATAAAGAGACCCAGTACTTC.

This chain joins TRBV15 and TRBJ1-5; D uncertain. The CDR3 totals 16 residues. The V gene lost 0 bases and the J gene lost 2 bases, with 11 bases spanning the gap. In germline, CDR1 is LNHNV, CDR2 YYDKDF (reference sequence). CDR3 sequence: CATSRDAVIGNQPQHF. CDR3 in DNA: TGTGCCACCAGCAGAGATGCAGTAATTGGCAATCAGCCCCAGCATTTT.

V is TRBV7-8 and J is TRBJ1-1; D not resolved. V lost 5 bases, J lost 1 base, and 20 bases lay in between. In germline, CDR1 is SGHVS, CDR2 FQNEAQ. The CDR3 totals 17 residues. CDR3 amino acids: CASSPTRREDGNTEAFF. For the CDR3, the DNA is TGTGCCAGCAGCCCAACAAGGAGGGAGGATGGGAACACTGAAGCTTTCTTT.

This clone showed up just once. The chain recombines TRBV5-5 with TRBJ2-7; no definite D call. The germline V gene has CDR1 SGHKS and CDR2 YYEKEE (reference sequence). V was pared by 4 bases and J by 6 bases, with 17 bases between. CDR3 length: 14 amino acids. In nucleotides, the CDR3 is TGTGCCAGCAGCCTGTTATATAAATCGGGCGAGCAGTACTTC. Translating gives CASSLLYKSGEQYF.

The rearrangement uses TRBV6-1 and TRBJ2-3, with TRBD1 matching over 8 bases. The CDR3 is 16 residues long. The germline gives CDR1 MNHNS, CDR2 SASEGT. V trimming: 6 bases; J trimming: 4 bases; junction bases outside the gene matches: 12. The CDR3 loop is CASRERQGSRPDTQYF. CDR3 DNA sequence: TGTGCCAGCAGGGAACGACAGGGGTCCCGCCCAGATACGCAGTATTTT.

This clone was observed a single time. The chain combines TRBV10-1 with TRBJ2-4, with D uncertain. Germline V CDR1 and CDR2: WNHNN, SYGVQD (reference sequence). The CDR3 length is 13 residues. The V and J ends lost 2 bases and 1 base respectively, with 3 bases between them. CDR3 protein: CASSEGAKNIQYF. CDR3 nucleotides: TGCGCCAGCAGTGAGGGGGCCAAAAACATTCAGTACTTC.

Only a few counts were recorded for this clone. V is TRBV29-1 and J is TRBJ2-1; D might be TRBD1 or TRBD2, each matching 5 bases. CDR1 is SQVTM, CDR2 ANQGSEA, per germline. V dropped 7 bases and J dropped 4 bases, with 14 bases sitting between them. The CDR3 sequence is 13 residues long. For the CDR3, the DNA is TGCAGCGCCGGGGCCGACCGTTACAATGAGCAGTTCTTC. This sequence encodes CSAGADRYNEQFF.

CDR3 loop: CASSYSLGGPYEQYF. In nucleotides, the CDR3 is TGTGCCAGCAGTTACTCGTTGGGGGGTCCCTACGAGCAGTACTTC. The chain is built from TRBV6-6 and TRBJ2-7; TRBD2 might be the D (6 bases). The CDR3 has 15 amino acids. Germline CDR1 and CDR2: MNHNY and SVGAGI (reference sequence). V lost 0 bases and J 2 bases, leaving 11 bases between the germline ends.